This T cell receptor (beta chain) was obtained from a study of blood T cell repertoires in COVID-19. As for the study in general: T cells, B-cell-depleted T cells, or PBMCs provided the cDNA or gDNA that served as material.

The germline V and J ends were trimmed by 7 bases and 7 bases, with 13 bases remaining between them. CDR3 length: 13 residues. Germline assignment: CDR1 LNHDA and CDR2 SQIVND (reference sequence). Profiling relied on immunoSEQ multiplex PCR, and the TCRdb table lists in-frame clones only, not all of them. The sample contains approximately 200,000 clones, around 83% of which appear only once. The gene calls are TRBV19 and TRBJ2-2, with D possibly TRBD1 on 6 matching bases. Sequencing was performed on peripheral blood. The TCR sequence derives from a woman aged 25 to 39 with active or convalescent COVID-19. In DNA, the CDR3 is TGTGCCAGTATGTCACAGGGTCGCGGGGAGCTGTTTTTT. It specifies CASMSQGRGELFF.